The 15 T cell receptor beta chains reported below all come from one sample, sequenced in a study of T cells after posttransplantation cyclophosphamide (dated by TCRdb to the mid-2010s). The library was made by the immunoSEQ multiplex PCR assay. The immuneACCESS repertoire file appears here via TCRdb, limited to in-frame rearrangements. These files lack a portion of the clones; in checked studies, under half of the deficit traces to unresolved V genes, and the cause of the others is not known. This sample is represented by 40,000 to 55,000 clones, with no singletons among them. Roughly 2.3% of the sample goes to the ten largest clones. Sequenced sample: PBMCs. The receptor source for this set is a man in his forties in good health, CMV-negative, and a related stem cell transplant donor.

The sample holds many counts of this clone. The genes are TRBV7-9 and TRBJ2-7; 7 positions agree with TRBD1. The CDR3 consists of 14 residues. Trimming took 5 bases from V and 1 from J; bases not matched to a gene: 5. Per germline, CDR1 SEHNR and CDR2 FQNEAQ (reference sequence). CDR3 bases: TGTGCCAGCAGCCAGCTGGGACAGTCCTACGAGCAGTACTTC. Translated, it gives CASSQLGQSYEQYF.

This clone was counted ten times or more. J is TRBJ2-2 and V is TRBV10-3; 13 nucleotides match TRBD2. This CDR3 has 17 amino acids. The germline gives CDR1 ENHRY, CDR2 SYGVKD. The V gene end was trimmed by 6 bases and the J gene end by 3 bases; junction bases not matched to a gene: 7. The CDR3 nucleotides are TGTGCCATCAGACGGGGACTAGCGGGGAGGGACACCGGGGAGCTGTTTTTT. Its protein product is CAIRRGLAGRDTGELFF.

This clone was found many times. The gene calls are TRBV19 and TRBJ2-6; perhaps TRBD1 as D (6 bases). Looked up from germline, CDR1 is LNHDA and CDR2 is SQIVND (reference sequence). Trimming pared 8 bases from V and 0 bases from J, leaving 29 bases between. This CDR3 has 21 amino acids. CDR3 residues: CASQLAGTPGHIPSGANVLTF. CDR3 bases: TGTGCCAGTCAATTAGCTGGAACACCGGGACACATCCCCTCTGGGGCCAACGTCCTGACTTTC.

This clone was detected many times. This chain connects TRBV19 to TRBJ2-7, with 11 bases aligning to TRBD2. Trimming removed 2 bases from V and 3 bases from J; junction bases left unmatched: 9. Germline CDR1 LNHDA, CDR2 SQIVND (reference sequence). CDR3 length equals 17 residues. CDR3 in amino acids: CASSIPRPTSGSYEQYV. The CDR3 region has the DNA TGTGCCAGTAGTATACCCCGTCCTACTAGCGGGAGCTACGAGCAGTACGTC.

V gene TRBV6-4 combines with J gene TRBJ2-1; the match to TRBD2 covers 9 bases. In germline, CDR1 is MRHNA, CDR2 SNTAGT. V gave up 5 bases and J gave up 3 bases; unmatched junction bases: 8. The CDR3 is made up of 16 amino acids. The DNA for the CDR3 is TGTGCCAGCAGTCAACTTGGCGGGGGGGTCTACAATGAGCAGTTCTTC. As protein: CASSQLGGGVYNEQFF.

Ten or more counts support this clone. The CDR3 DNA is TGTGCCGGGGGGGGTCCACGTGGGTCTACTGAGCAGTTCTTC. Its translation is CAGGGPRGSTEQFF. The genes are TRBV6-1 and TRBJ2-1; 7 positions match TRBD2. This CDR3 comprises 14 residues. In germline, CDR1 is MNHNS, CDR2 SASEGT. Unmatched junction bases numbered 16, after V lost 11 bases and J lost 9 bases.

Ten or more counts support this clone. The chain carries TRBV6-5 and TRBJ2-3; possible D gene TRBD2, 6 bases. Germline-derived CDR1 and CDR2 are MNHEY and SVGAGI. This CDR3 has 13 amino acids. V lost 5 bases, J lost 7 bases, and 13 bases lay in between. The CDR3 DNA reads as TGTGCCAGCAGTCGACCCGGGGGACATACGCAGTATTTT. This codes for CASSRPGGHTQYF.

This clone was counted ten times or more. The rearrangement joins TRBV19 to TRBJ2-5; TRBD1 matches 9 bases. This CDR3 is 14 amino acids long. J was trimmed by 5 bases and V by 4 bases; bases with no gene match: 5. CDR1 and CDR2 (germline): LNHDA, SQIVND (reference sequence). The CDR3 region is CASSRGQGGETQYF. CDR3 coding DNA: TGTGCCAGTAGTAGGGGACAGGGCGGGGAGACCCAGTACTTC.

This clone was counted many times. DNA for the CDR3: TGCAGCGTGAAGGGGACAGGGGGACCCTACAATGAGCAGTTCTTC. Its translation: CSVKGTGGPYNEQFF. The chain carries TRBV29-1 and TRBJ2-1, with TRBD1 matching over 11 bases. The CDR3 spans 15 residues. CDR1 is SQVTM and CDR2 is ANQGSEA in the germline V gene. J was trimmed by 2 bases and V by 6 bases; bases with no gene match: 6.

In its sample, this clone was seen many times. The rearrangement joins TRBV19 to TRBJ2-7, with 10 bases lining up with TRBD1. In germline, CDR1 is LNHDA, CDR2 SQIVND (reference sequence). Trimming took 3 bases from V and 6 from J; bases not matched to a gene: 17. The CDR3 loop spans 18 amino acids. The CDR3 DNA sequence: TGTGCCAGTAGTATGACAGGTAGACAGGGGGCATTCAACAGCGAGCAGTACTTC. Translation: CASSMTGRQGAFNSEQYF.

This clone came up a few times. This rearrangement joins TRBV30 to TRBJ2-1, with 10 positions matching TRBD2. J gave up 4 bases and V 2 bases, and 17 bases lay outside the gene matches. This CDR3 has 19 residues. The germline V gene has CDR1 GTSNPN and CDR2 SVGIG (reference sequence). CDR3 in DNA: TGTGCCTGGAGTAAGCTCCCCTCCCAGCGGGGGGGCCTTTACAATGAGCAGTTCTTC. Translated, it gives CAWSKLPSQRGGLYNEQFF.

This clone has a handful of counts. The chain uses TRBV6-5 and TRBJ1-5; D is possibly TRBD1 (6 bases). The CDR3 totals 14 residues. Germline V CDR1 and CDR2: MNHEY, SVGAGI. Trimming left V 4 bases short and J 3 bases short, with 10 bases between. The CDR3 spells CASSSDSLNQPQHF. The CDR3 coding sequence is TGTGCCAGCAGTTCGGACAGTCTCAATCAGCCCCAGCATTTT.

V and J are TRBV13 and TRBJ1-3; D is unclear. Trimming cost V 5 bases and J 3 bases, with 8 bases left between them. CDR3 length: 13 residues. CDR1 is PRHDT, CDR2 FYEKMQ, per germline (reference sequence). The CDR3 loop is CASSGLNGNTIYF. The CDR3 coding sequence is TGTGCCAGCAGCGGACTTAATGGAAACACCATATATTTT.

This clone has only a few counts. One junction end does not reproduce the germline sequence, and a read error may be involved. This specimen includes other DNA sequences encoding the same CDR3. The chain combines TRBV9 with TRBJ2-2; TRBD2 might be the D (6 bases). CDR3 length: 16 residues. Germline loops: CDR1 SGDLS, CDR2 YYNGEE. CDR3 in amino acids: CASSVRNSGMVGELFF. CDR3 nucleotide sequence: TGTGCCAGCAGCGTACGTAATAGCGGAATGGTCGGGGAGCTGTTCTTT.

This clone has a count of ten or more. The chain combines TRBV9 with TRBJ2-2, with D maybe TRBD1 (6 bases). The CDR3 runs 16 residues. Trimming took 0 bases from V and 4 from J, leaving 13 bases between them. The V gene's germline CDR1 is SGDLS and CDR2 YYNGEE. CDR3 sequence: CASSVDGGPGTGELFF. The CDR3 bases are TGTGCCAGCAGCGTAGATGGGGGCCCGGGCACCGGGGAGCTGTTTTTT.